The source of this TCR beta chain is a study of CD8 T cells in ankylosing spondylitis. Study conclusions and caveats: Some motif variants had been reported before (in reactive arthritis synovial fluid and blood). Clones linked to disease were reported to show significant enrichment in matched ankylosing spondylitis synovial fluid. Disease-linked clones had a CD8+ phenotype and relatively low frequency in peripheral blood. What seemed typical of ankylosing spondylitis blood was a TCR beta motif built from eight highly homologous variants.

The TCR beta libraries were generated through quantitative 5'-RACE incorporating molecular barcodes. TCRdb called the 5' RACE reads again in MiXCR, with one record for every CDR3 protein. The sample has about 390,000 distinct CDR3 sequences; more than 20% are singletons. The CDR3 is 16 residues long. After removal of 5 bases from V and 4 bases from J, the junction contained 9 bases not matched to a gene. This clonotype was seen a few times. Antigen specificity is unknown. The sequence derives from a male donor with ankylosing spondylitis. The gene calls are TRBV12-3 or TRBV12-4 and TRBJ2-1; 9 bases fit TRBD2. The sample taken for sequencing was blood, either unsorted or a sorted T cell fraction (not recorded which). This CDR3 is CASSILRSGGYNEQFF. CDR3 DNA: TGTGCCAGCAGTATCCTCCGGAGCGGGGGGTACAATGAGCAGTTCTTC.